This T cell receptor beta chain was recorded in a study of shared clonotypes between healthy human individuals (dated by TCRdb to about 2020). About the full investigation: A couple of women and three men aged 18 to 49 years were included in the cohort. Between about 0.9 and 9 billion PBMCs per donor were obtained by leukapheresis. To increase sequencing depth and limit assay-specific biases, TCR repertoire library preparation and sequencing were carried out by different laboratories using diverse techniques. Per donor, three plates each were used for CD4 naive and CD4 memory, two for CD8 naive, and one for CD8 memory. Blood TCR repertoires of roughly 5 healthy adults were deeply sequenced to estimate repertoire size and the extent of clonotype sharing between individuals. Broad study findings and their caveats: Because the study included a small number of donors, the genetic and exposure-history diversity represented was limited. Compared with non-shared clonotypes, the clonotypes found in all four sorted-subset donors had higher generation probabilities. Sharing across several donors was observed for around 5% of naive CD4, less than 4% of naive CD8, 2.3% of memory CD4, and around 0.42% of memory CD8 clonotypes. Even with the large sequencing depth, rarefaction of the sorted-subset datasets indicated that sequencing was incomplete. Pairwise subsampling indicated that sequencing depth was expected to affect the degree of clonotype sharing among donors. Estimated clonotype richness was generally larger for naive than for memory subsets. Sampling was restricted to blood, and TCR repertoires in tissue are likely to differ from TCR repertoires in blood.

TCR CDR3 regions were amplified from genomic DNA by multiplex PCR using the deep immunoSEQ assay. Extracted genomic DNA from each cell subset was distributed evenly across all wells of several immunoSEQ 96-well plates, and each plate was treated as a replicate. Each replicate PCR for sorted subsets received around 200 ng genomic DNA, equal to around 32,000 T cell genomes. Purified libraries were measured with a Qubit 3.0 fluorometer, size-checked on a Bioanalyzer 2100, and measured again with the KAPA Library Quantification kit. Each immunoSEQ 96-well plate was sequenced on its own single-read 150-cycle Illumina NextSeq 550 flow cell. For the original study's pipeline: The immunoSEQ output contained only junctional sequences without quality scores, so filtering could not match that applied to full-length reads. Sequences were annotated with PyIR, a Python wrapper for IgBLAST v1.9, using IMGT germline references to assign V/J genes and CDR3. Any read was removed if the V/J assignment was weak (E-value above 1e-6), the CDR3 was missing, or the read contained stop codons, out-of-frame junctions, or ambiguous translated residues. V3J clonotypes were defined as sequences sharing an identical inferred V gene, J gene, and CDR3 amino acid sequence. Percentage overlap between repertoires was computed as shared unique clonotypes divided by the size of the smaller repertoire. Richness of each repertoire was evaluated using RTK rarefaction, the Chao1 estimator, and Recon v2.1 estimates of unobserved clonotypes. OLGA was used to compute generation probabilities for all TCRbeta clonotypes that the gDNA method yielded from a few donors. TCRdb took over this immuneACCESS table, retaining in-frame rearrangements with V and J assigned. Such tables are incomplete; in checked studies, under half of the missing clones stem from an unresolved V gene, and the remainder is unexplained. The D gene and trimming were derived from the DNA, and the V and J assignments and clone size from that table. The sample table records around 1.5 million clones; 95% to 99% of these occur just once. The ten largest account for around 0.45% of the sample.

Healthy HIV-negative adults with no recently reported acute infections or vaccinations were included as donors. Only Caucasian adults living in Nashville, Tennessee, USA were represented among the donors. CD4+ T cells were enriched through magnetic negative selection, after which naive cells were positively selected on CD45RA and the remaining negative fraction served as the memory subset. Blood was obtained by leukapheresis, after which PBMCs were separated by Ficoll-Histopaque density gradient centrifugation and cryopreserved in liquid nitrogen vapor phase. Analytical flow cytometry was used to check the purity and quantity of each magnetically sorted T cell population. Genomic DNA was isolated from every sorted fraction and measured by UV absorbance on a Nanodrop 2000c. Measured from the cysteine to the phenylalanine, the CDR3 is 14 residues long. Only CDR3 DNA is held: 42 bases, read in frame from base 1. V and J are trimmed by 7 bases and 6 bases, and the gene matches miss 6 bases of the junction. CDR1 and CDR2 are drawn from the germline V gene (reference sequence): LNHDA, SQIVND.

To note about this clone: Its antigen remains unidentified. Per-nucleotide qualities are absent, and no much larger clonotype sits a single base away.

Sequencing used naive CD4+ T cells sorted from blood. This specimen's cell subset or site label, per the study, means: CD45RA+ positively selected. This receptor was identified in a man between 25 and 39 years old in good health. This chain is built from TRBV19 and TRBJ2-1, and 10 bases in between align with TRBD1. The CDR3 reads CASTDRGRINEQFF. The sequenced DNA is TGTGCCAGTACCGACAGGGGGCGGATCAATGAGCAGTTCTTC. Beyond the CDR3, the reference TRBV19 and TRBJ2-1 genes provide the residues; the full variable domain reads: DGGITQSPKYLFRKEGQNVTLSCEQNLNHDAMYWYRQDPGQGLRLIYYSQIVNDFQKGDIAEGYSVSREKKESFPLTVTSAQKNPTAFYLCASTDRGRINEQFFGPGTRLTVL.